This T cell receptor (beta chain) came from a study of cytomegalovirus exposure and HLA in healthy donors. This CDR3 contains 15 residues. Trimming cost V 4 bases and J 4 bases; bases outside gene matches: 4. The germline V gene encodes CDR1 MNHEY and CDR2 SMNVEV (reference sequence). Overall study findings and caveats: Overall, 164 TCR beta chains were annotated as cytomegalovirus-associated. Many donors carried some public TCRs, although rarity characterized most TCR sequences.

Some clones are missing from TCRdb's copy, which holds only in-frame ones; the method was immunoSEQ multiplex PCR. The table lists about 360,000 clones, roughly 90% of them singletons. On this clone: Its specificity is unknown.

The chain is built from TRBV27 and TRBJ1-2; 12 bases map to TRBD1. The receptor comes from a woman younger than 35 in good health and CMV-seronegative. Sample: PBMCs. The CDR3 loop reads CASSSGQGASYGYTF. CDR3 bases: TGTGCCAGCAGTTCGGGACAGGGGGCAAGCTATGGCTACACCTTC.